This record looks at one T cell receptor (beta chain) sequence and its context. This record belongs to a study of shared clonotypes between healthy human individuals. Trimming took 4 bases from V and 13 from J, leaving 12 bases between them. The germline V gene encodes CDR1 SGHRS and CDR2 YFSETQ. CDR3 length equals 12 residues. The repertoire was sequenced with immunoSEQ multiplex PCR; TCRdb's copy has only in-frame clones and lacks some. The sample yields some 2 million clones, 95% seen once. The specimen was naive CD4+ T cells sorted from blood. The subset: CD45RA+ positively selected. This TCR came from a man aged 18 to 29 in good health. The V gene is TRBV5-1, the J gene TRBJ2-6; D is perhaps TRBD2 (5 bases). CDR3 region: CASSIGGLVLTF. CDR3 nucleotide sequence: TGCGCCAGCAGCATTGGAGGCCTAGTCCTGACTTTC.